Listed here are 9 T cell receptor beta chains from one sample, sequenced in a study of blood T cell repertoires in COVID-19. The protocol was immunoSEQ multiplex PCR, while the TCRdb copy is restricted to in-frame clones and leaves out a portion. There are roughly 200,000 clones in the sample; 70% to 90% occur only once, and approximately 5% lies in the top ten. The sample taken for sequencing was peripheral blood. The source is a woman of 80 years or more with acute or convalescent COVID-19.

This clone has ten or more counts. The V gene is TRBV7-2, the J gene TRBJ1-1; 8 bases agree with TRBD1. Trimming at V came to 5 bases and at J to 0 bases, leaving 8 bases not matched to a gene. The CDR3 covers 16 residues. Germline lookup yields CDR1 SGHTA and CDR2 FQGNSA. The CDR3 here is CASSLAGTGMNTEAFF. CDR3 nucleotides: TGTGCCAGCAGCCTGGCCGGGACAGGCATGAACACTGAAGCTTTCTTT.

The chain is built from TRBV24-1 and TRBJ2-5, with 12 bases lining up with TRBD2. This CDR3 has 16 residues. J was trimmed by 5 bases and V by 1 base; bases with no gene match: 4. Germline V gives CDR1 KGHDR, CDR2 SFDVKD. CDR3 sequence reads: CATSDFFTSGRETQYF. The CDR3 bases are TGTGCCACCAGTGATTTTTTTACTAGCGGGAGGGAGACCCAGTACTTC.

J is TRBJ1-5 and V is TRBV2; 10 bases match TRBD1. CDR3 size: 15 residues. The V segment lost 0 bases and the J segment 5 bases; nucleotides outside the gene matches: 1. The germline gives CDR1 SNHLY, CDR2 FYNNEI. The CDR3 DNA sequence: TGTGCCAGCAGTGAAGCGACAGGGGGCCATCAGCCCCAGCATTTT. It specifies CASSEATGGHQPQHF. The whole variable domain, filled in from reference TRBV2 and TRBJ1-5, reads EPEVTQTPSHQVTQMGQEVILRCVPISNHLYFYWYRQILGQKVEFLVSFYNNEISEKSEIFDDQFSVERPDGSNFTLKIRSTKLEDSAMYFCASSEATGGHQPQHFGDGTRLSIL.

Written as DNA, the CDR3 is TGTGCCAGCAGCCAATCGGGACTGAGGGAAGAGACCCAGTACTTC. Residues: CASSQSGLREETQYF. This rearrangement joins TRBV4-2 to TRBJ2-5, with D tentatively TRBD2 (6 bases). Germline CDR1 reads LGHNA; CDR2 reads YNFKEQ. The CDR3 is 15 amino acids. V lost 2 bases to trimming and J lost 3 bases, with 13 bases between them.

The CDR3, as DNA: TGCGCCAGCAGCCAAGATTTAACAGGGTACACCGGGGAGCTGTTTTTT. As protein: CASSQDLTGYTGELFF. This sequence joins TRBV4-3 and TRBJ2-2; possibly TRBD1 for D (6 bases). The V end lost 0 bases, the J end lost 3 bases, and 11 bases lay between the germline ends. Germline V gene data show CDR1 as LGHNA and CDR2 as YSLEER. CDR3 length: 16 residues.

V gene TRBV6-7 combines with J gene TRBJ2-2; D is perhaps TRBD2 (6 bases). TRBV6-7 is designated an ORF whose function remains uncertain. This CDR3 has 15 amino acids. The germline V and J ends were trimmed by 1 base and 2 bases, with 8 bases remaining between them. The chain's CDR3 is CASSYYAGNTGELFF. The CDR3 DNA reads TGTGCCAGCAGTTACTATGCGGGAAACACCGGGGAGCTGTTTTTT.

The chain employs TRBV5-1 and TRBJ2-4, with D tentatively TRBD1 (7 bases). The CDR3 covers 15 residues. V was shortened by 4 bases and J by 7 bases, with 18 bases between the two germline ends. The germline V gene has CDR1 SGHRS and CDR2 YFSETQ. The CDR3 sequence: CASSTPEGAGNIQYF. CDR3 DNA sequence: TGCGCCAGCAGCACCCCGGAGGGGGCGGGGAACATTCAGTACTTC.

The CDR3 nucleotides are TGTGCCAGCAGCTTTAGGACAGGGGGCTACGAGCAGTACTTC. It is translated as CASSFRTGGYEQYF. The genes are TRBV7-6 and TRBJ2-7, with TRBD1 matching 10 bases. There are 14 residues in the CDR3. The germline gives CDR1 SGHVS, CDR2 FNYEAQ. Trimming removed 3 bases from V and 3 bases from J; junction bases left unmatched: 2.

This CDR3 is CASSLPGGRWNEQFF. Written as DNA, the CDR3 is TGTGCCAGCAGCCTTCCGGGCGGGAGGTGGAATGAGCAGTTCTTC. The chain carries TRBV11-2 and TRBJ2-1, with TRBD2 identical over 8 bases. This CDR3 contains 15 residues. Germline V CDR1 and CDR2: SGHAT, FQNNGV. The junction had 10 bases not matched to a gene; V was cut back by 5 bases and J by 7 bases.